This T cell receptor beta chain was captured by sequencing in a study of cytomegalovirus exposure and HLA in healthy donors. Looking at the study overall: Membership in the Caucasian-associated ancestry cluster was found for around 81% of 300 to 500 genotyped donors. Broader study findings: It was shown in a later analysis that HLA-associated TCR beta chains were more clonally expanded than other, equally common chains.

Researchers ran the PCR with 60 Vbeta and 13 Jbeta primers. Some clones are missing from TCRdb's copy, which holds only in-frame ones; the method was immunoSEQ multiplex PCR. The top ten clones hold 4.5% to 6% of a sample with roughly 240,000 clones, about 80% of them seen once. From germline, CDR1 is MGHRA and CDR2 YSYEKL. The V gene end was trimmed by 1 base and the J gene end by 5 bases; junction bases not matched to a gene: 7. This CDR3 has 17 amino acids. Comments on this clone: Its target is not known.

This TCR derives from a woman aged 40 to 50 in good health and CMV-seropositive. The V and J genes are TRBV4-1 and TRBJ2-1, with TRBD2 matching 11 bases. Sample: PBMCs. In DNA form, the CDR3 reads TGCGCCAGCAGCCAAGTCCTGACTAGCGGGGCAAACAATGAGCAGTTCTTC. Translated: CASSQVLTSGANNEQFF.